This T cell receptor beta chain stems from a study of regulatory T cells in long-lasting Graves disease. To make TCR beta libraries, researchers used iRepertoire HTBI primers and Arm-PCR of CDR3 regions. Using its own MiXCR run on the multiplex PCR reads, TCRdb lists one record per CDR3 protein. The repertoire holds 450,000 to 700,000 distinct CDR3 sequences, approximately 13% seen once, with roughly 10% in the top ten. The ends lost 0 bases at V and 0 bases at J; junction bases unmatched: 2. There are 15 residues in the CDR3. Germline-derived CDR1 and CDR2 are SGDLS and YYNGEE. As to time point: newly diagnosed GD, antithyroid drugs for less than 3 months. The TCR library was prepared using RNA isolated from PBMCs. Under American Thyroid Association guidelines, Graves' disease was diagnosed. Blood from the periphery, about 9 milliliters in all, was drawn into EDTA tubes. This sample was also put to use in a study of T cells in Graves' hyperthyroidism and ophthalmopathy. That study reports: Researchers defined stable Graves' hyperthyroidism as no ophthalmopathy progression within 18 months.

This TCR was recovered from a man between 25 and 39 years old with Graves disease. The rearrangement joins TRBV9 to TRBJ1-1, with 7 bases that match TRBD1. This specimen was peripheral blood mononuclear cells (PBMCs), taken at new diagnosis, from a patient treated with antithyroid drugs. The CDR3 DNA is TGTGCCAGCAGCGTAGGCCAGGGGGTGAACACTGAAGCTTTCTTT. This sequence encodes CASSVGQGVNTEAFF. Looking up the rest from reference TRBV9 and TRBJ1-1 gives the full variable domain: DSGVTQTPKHLITATGQRVTLRCSPRSGDLSVYWYQQSLDQGLQFLIQYYNGEERAKGNILERFSAQQFPDLHSELNLSSLELGDSALYFCASSVGQGVNTEAFFGQGTRLTVV.